The present TCR beta chain was sequenced within a study of regulatory T cells in long-lasting Graves disease. This clonotype was detected many times. The CDR3 contains 18 residues. V lost 6 bases, J lost 0 bases, and 15 bases stayed unmatched. Per the germline V gene, CDR1 is DFQATT and CDR2 is SNEGSKA (reference sequence). Assembly of TCR beta libraries relied on iRepertoire HTBI primers together with Arm-PCR of CDR3 regions. Using its own MiXCR run on the multiplex PCR reads, TCRdb lists one record per CDR3 protein. Among about 540,000 distinct CDR3 sequences listed, approximately 15% were seen once. Noted time point: newly diagnosed GD, antithyroid drugs for less than 3 months. Construction of the TCR library relied on RNA isolated from PBMCs. Around 10 milliliters of peripheral blood were taken and placed in EDTA tubes. These data were also filed under a second study, of T cells in Graves' hyperthyroidism and ophthalmopathy. That study adds: It was uncontrolled infection, other autoimmune disease, pregnancy or lactation that excluded patients.

Sequenced material: peripheral blood mononuclear cells (PBMCs), taken at new diagnosis, from a patient treated with antithyroid drugs. The chain links TRBV20-1 to TRBJ2-7, with 12 bases matching TRBD2. This TCR came from a man aged 30-40 years with Graves disease. The CDR3 nucleotides read TGCAGTGCCAATCGGAGGACTAGCGGGGCGAAGAGCTCCTACGAGCAGTACTTC. Protein sequence: CSANRRTSGAKSSYEQYF.